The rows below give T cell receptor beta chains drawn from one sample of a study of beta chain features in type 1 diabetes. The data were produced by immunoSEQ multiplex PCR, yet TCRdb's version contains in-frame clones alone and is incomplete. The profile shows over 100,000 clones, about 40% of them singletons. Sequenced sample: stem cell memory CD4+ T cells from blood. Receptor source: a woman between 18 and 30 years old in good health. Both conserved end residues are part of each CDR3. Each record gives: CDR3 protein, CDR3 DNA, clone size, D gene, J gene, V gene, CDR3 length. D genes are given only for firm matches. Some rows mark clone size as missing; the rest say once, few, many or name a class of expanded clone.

CDR3: CSTPGTSGLPTYNEQFF; DNA: TGCAGCACTCCGGGGACTAGCGGACTTCCAACCTACAATGAGCAGTTCTTC; size: few; D: TRBD2; J: TRBJ2-1; V: TRBV29-1; length: 17
CDR3: CASRRTRDTQYF; DNA: TGTGCCAGCAGGCGGACACGTGATACGCAGTATTTT; size: many; D: -; J: TRBJ2-3; V: TRBV7-2; length: 12
CDR3: CASLPTTDEAFF; DNA: TGTGCCAGCCTCCCGACGACAGACGAAGCTTTCTTT; size: -; D: -; J: TRBJ1-1; V: TRBV7-9; length: 12
CDR3: CAITRDTNQPQHF; DNA: TGTGCCATCACCCGGGACACCAATCAGCCCCAGCATTTT; size: few; D: -; J: TRBJ1-5; V: TRBV10-3; length: 13
CDR3: CASSEALVGEFYNEQFF; DNA: TGTGCCAGCAGTGAAGCGCTGGTGGGAGAGTTTTACAATGAGCAGTTCTTC; size: -; D: -; J: TRBJ2-1; V: TRBV6-1; length: 17
CDR3: CASSLFNRADYNSPLHF; DNA: TGTGCCAGCAGTTTATTTAACAGGGCCGACTATAATTCACCCCTCCACTTT; size: few; D: -; J: TRBJ1-6; V: TRBV28; length: 17
CDR3: CASSGGSGSFSEQFF; DNA: TGTGCCAGCAGTGGTGGTAGCGGGAGTTTTAGTGAGCAGTTCTTC; size: few; D: TRBD2; J: TRBJ2-1; V: TRBV28; length: 15
CDR3: CASSLSASGGSSYEQYF; DNA: TGTGCCAGCAGCTTATCTGCTAGCGGGGGTAGCTCCTACGAGCAGTACTTC; size: -; D: TRBD2; J: TRBJ2-7; V: TRBV7-2; length: 17
CDR3: CASSFLEGDQPQHF; DNA: TGTGCCAGCAGCTTTCTGGAAGGAGATCAGCCCCAGCATTTT; size: -; D: -; J: TRBJ1-5; V: TRBV7-9; length: 14
CDR3: CASSSGTSGSYQETQYF; DNA: TGTGCCAGCAGCTCCGGGACTAGCGGGAGTTACCAAGAGACCCAGTACTTC; size: -; D: TRBD2; J: TRBJ2-5; V: TRBV11-2; length: 17
CDR3: CASSSGTSGSRSQFF; DNA: TGTGCCAGCAGCTCCGGGACTAGCGGGAGTAGGAGTCAGTTCTTC; size: few; D: TRBD2; J: TRBJ2-1; V: TRBV7-6; length: 15
CDR3: CASGGIRGATGELFF; DNA: TGTGCCAGCGGAGGGATCCGAGGGGCCACCGGGGAGCTGTTTTTT; size: -; D: -; J: TRBJ2-2; V: TRBV25-1; length: 15
CDR3: CASSLYRPSSYNEQFF; DNA: TGTGCCAGCAGTCTATACAGGCCAAGCTCCTACAATGAGCAGTTCTTC; size: -; D: -; J: TRBJ2-1; V: TRBV2; length: 16
CDR3: CASSRIQGNSGANVLTF; DNA: TGTGCCAGCTCTCGCATACAGGGAAACTCTGGGGCCAACGTCCTGACTTTC; size: few; D: -; J: TRBJ2-6; V: TRBV18; length: 17
CDR3: CASAATPLGVNNEQFF; DNA: TGCGCCAGCGCAGCAACCCCCCTAGGGGTGAACAATGAGCAGTTCTTC; size: -; D: -; J: TRBJ2-1; V: TRBV5-1; length: 16
CDR3: CASSIWSSVFYEQYF; DNA: TGTGCCAGCAGCATTTGGAGTAGCGTATTCTACGAGCAGTACTTC; size: -; D: -; J: TRBJ2-7; V: TRBV2; length: 15
CDR3: CASSSGLAGASYNEQFF; DNA: TGTGCCAGCAGCTCTGGACTAGCGGGAGCATCTTACAATGAGCAGTTCTTC; size: few; D: TRBD2; J: TRBJ2-1; V: TRBV11-3; length: 17
CDR3: CASSRTGSSNQPQHF; DNA: TGCGCCAGCAGTAGGACAGGGAGTAGCAATCAGCCCCAGCATTTT; size: -; D: TRBD1; J: TRBJ1-5; V: TRBV5-1; length: 15
CDR3: CASSQVGGAGVIYGYTF; DNA: TGCGCCAGCAGCCAAGTTGGTGGGGCAGGGGTAATCTATGGCTACACCTTC; size: -; D: -; J: TRBJ1-2; V: TRBV4-1; length: 17
CDR3: CASSQVGSYYGYTF; DNA: TGTGCCAGCAGCCAAGTGGGGAGCTACTATGGCTACACCTTC; size: few; D: -; J: TRBJ1-2; V: TRBV14; length: 14
CDR3: CASSLGQSGPFF; DNA: TGTGCCAGCAGTTTGGGACAGTCCGGACCGTTCTTC; size: few; D: TRBD1; J: TRBJ2-1; V: TRBV6-5; length: 12
CDR3: CASSLLYQETQYF; DNA: TGCGCCAGCAGCTTGCTGTACCAAGAGACCCAGTACTTC; size: few; D: -; J: TRBJ2-5; V: TRBV5-1; length: 13
CDR3: CASSEGDIYGYTF; DNA: TGTGCCAGTAGTGAAGGGGACATCTATGGCTACACCTTC; size: -; D: -; J: TRBJ1-2; V: TRBV13; length: 13
CDR3: CATPSETNTGELFF; DNA: TGTGCCACCCCGAGCGAAACGAACACCGGGGAGCTGTTTTTT; size: -; D: -; J: TRBJ2-2; V: TRBV19; length: 14
CDR3: CATGRTGGGYEQYF; DNA: TGTGCCACAGGGCGGACAGGGGGTGGCTACGAGCAGTACTTC; size: -; D: TRBD1; J: TRBJ2-7; V: TRBV19; length: 14
CDR3: CASSQRQGSGTEAFF; DNA: TGCGCCAGCAGCCAACGACAGGGGTCGGGCACTGAAGCTTTCTTT; size: few; D: TRBD1; J: TRBJ1-1; V: TRBV5-1; length: 15
CDR3: CASSFGGANTGELFF; DNA: TGTGCCAGCAGCTTCGGCGGGGCGAACACCGGGGAGCTGTTTTTT; size: -; D: -; J: TRBJ2-2; V: TRBV7-8; length: 15
CDR3: CASSLIAASYYEQFF; DNA: TGCGCCAGCAGCTTGATCGCTGCCTCATACTATGAGCAGTTCTTC; size: -; D: -; J: TRBJ2-1; V: TRBV5-1; length: 15
CDR3: CASSSGRAGDTQYF; DNA: TGTGCCAGCAGCAGCGGGAGGGCCGGAGATACGCAGTATTTT; size: -; D: TRBD2; J: TRBJ2-3; V: TRBV6-6; length: 14
CDR3: CASTIRLAGRTGELFF; DNA: TGTGCCAGCACCATAAGACTAGCGGGAAGGACCGGGGAGCTGTTTTTT; size: -; D: TRBD2; J: TRBJ2-2; V: TRBV2; length: 16
CDR3: CASSLDAGGYGYTF; DNA: TGCGCCAGCAGCTTGGACGCAGGGGGATATGGCTACACCTTC; size: -; D: TRBD1; J: TRBJ1-2; V: TRBV5-1; length: 14
CDR3: CASSLAQAYEQYF; DNA: TGTGCCAGCAGCTTAGCGCAGGCCTACGAGCAGTACTTC; size: few; D: -; J: TRBJ2-7; V: TRBV11-1; length: 13
CDR3: CASSRGLAGNYEQYF; DNA: TGCGCCAGCAGCCGGGGACTAGCGGGGAACTACGAGCAGTACTTC; size: -; D: TRBD2; J: TRBJ2-7; V: TRBV4-3; length: 15
CDR3: CASSPREGGTEAFF; DNA: TGCGCCAGCAGTCCGCGGGAGGGCGGCACTGAAGCTTTCTTT; size: few; D: -; J: TRBJ1-1; V: TRBV23-1; length: 14
CDR3: CASSATGLARYNEQFF; DNA: TGTGCCAGTAGTGCCACGGGACTAGCGCGCTACAATGAGCAGTTCTTC; size: few; D: TRBD2; J: TRBJ2-1; V: TRBV19; length: 16
CDR3: CASSPQGARMNTEAFF; DNA: TGCGCCAGCAGCCCACAGGGTGCGCGGATGAACACTGAAGCTTTCTTT; size: -; D: -; J: TRBJ1-1; V: TRBV5-1; length: 16
CDR3: CASSMGTSGSTDTQYF; DNA: TGCGCCAGCAGCATGGGGACTAGCGGAAGCACAGATACGCAGTATTTT; size: -; D: TRBD2; J: TRBJ2-3; V: TRBV5-1; length: 16
CDR3: CATSHGASTNEKLFF; DNA: TGTGCCACCAGCCATGGAGCCTCAACTAATGAAAAACTGTTTTTT; size: -; D: -; J: TRBJ1-4; V: TRBV15; length: 15
CDR3: CAISTLYEQYF; DNA: TGTGCCATTTCTACCCTCTACGAGCAGTACTTC; size: -; D: -; J: TRBJ2-7; V: TRBV10-3; length: 11
CDR3: CASRTGNTGELFF; DNA: TGTGCCAGCAGGACAGGGAACACCGGGGAGCTGTTTTTT; size: few; D: -; J: TRBJ2-2; V: TRBV7-2; length: 13
CDR3: CASSLGRTSTDTQYF; DNA: TGTGCCAGCAGCTTAGGCAGGACTAGCACAGATACGCAGTATTTT; size: -; D: -; J: TRBJ2-3; V: TRBV7-8; length: 15
CDR3: CASSPLGSLSYEQYF; DNA: TGTGCCAGCAGCCCTCTAGGCTCTTTATCCTACGAGCAGTACTTC; size: -; D: -; J: TRBJ2-7; V: TRBV28; length: 15
CDR3: CASSWGLAGGSSYEQYF; DNA: TGTGCCAGCAGCTGGGGACTAGCGGGAGGGAGCTCCTACGAGCAGTACTTC; size: few; D: TRBD2; J: TRBJ2-7; V: TRBV7-9; length: 17
CDR3: CASSTTRVSEQYF; DNA: TGTGCCAGCAGCACAACCAGGGTTTCCGAGCAGTACTTC; size: -; D: -; J: TRBJ2-7; V: TRBV9; length: 13
CDR3: CASSLWTSGNSYEQYF; DNA: TGTGCCAGCAGTTTATGGACTAGCGGAAACTCCTACGAGCAGTACTTC; size: few; D: TRBD2; J: TRBJ2-7; V: TRBV28; length: 16
CDR3: CASKLNGEGQPQHF; DNA: TGTGCCAGCAAGCTTAACGGGGAAGGCCAGCCCCAGCATTTT; size: -; D: -; J: TRBJ1-5; V: TRBV6-6; length: 14
CDR3: CASSLDGTDTQYF; DNA: TGTGCCAGCAGCTTAGACGGCACAGATACGCAGTATTTT; size: few; D: -; J: TRBJ2-3; V: TRBV11-3; length: 13
CDR3: CASSDRGGDIQYF; DNA: TGTGCCAGCAGTGACCGGGGCGGGGACATTCAGTACTTC; size: -; D: -; J: TRBJ2-4; V: TRBV6-4; length: 13
CDR3: CASRRTGQGVGTDTQYF; DNA: TGTGCCAGTAGGCGAACGGGACAGGGGGTCGGCACAGATACGCAGTATTTT; size: -; D: TRBD1; J: TRBJ2-3; V: TRBV19; length: 17
CDR3: CASSYRGLYEQYF; DNA: TGTGCCAGCAGTTACAGGGGACTCTACGAGCAGTACTTC; size: -; D: -; J: TRBJ2-7; V: TRBV6-5; length: 13
CDR3: CAWRIRGTEVSGYTF; DNA: TGTGCCTGGAGGATTCGTGGGACAGAGGTTTCGGGCTACACCTTC; size: -; D: TRBD1; J: TRBJ1-2; V: TRBV30; length: 15
CDR3: CASSLGPGQARGYTF; DNA: TGTGCCAGCAGCCTAGGCCCGGGACAGGCGAGAGGCTACACCTTC; size: few; D: TRBD1; J: TRBJ1-2; V: TRBV13; length: 15
CDR3: CASSPTLAGGEGDEQFF; DNA: TGCGCCAGCAGCCCCACTCTAGCGGGAGGGGAAGGGGATGAGCAGTTCTTC; size: -; D: TRBD2; J: TRBJ2-1; V: TRBV5-1; length: 17
CDR3: CASSLVLAGGSGNEQFF; DNA: TGCGCCAGCAGCTTGGTTCTAGCGGGAGGCTCAGGCAATGAGCAGTTCTTC; size: -; D: TRBD2; J: TRBJ2-1; V: TRBV5-1; length: 17
CDR3: CASSQASASPGGYNEQFF; DNA: TGTGCCAGCAGCCAAGCTTCGGCATCCCCTGGAGGATACAATGAGCAGTTCTTC; size: few; D: -; J: TRBJ2-1; V: TRBV4-2; length: 18
CDR3: CASQQGSYEQYF; DNA: TGTGCCAGTCAACAGGGCTCCTACGAGCAGTACTTC; size: -; D: -; J: TRBJ2-7; V: TRBV19; length: 12
CDR3: CASRGDRYNEQFF; DNA: TGCGCCAGCAGGGGAGACCGCTACAATGAGCAGTTCTTC; size: -; D: -; J: TRBJ2-1; V: TRBV5-1; length: 13
CDR3: CASSGGLAGETQYF; DNA: TGTGCCAGCAGCGGGGGACTAGCGGGAGAGACCCAGTACTTC; size: few; D: TRBD2; J: TRBJ2-5; V: TRBV5-6; length: 14